The 6 T cell receptor beta chains listed next were all sequenced from one sample in a study of blood T cell repertoires in COVID-19. Sequenced by immunoSEQ multiplex PCR; TCRdb stores in-frame clones only, minus some. The sample yields roughly 88,000 clones, roughly 80% seen once. Sequencing input: peripheral blood. The origin of the receptors is a woman of 80 years or more with acute or convalescent COVID-19.

The J gene is TRBJ2-6, the V gene TRBV7-6; the D is unclear. V gave up 5 bases and J gave up 2 bases, with 13 bases separating them. The CDR3 consists of 16 residues. Per germline, CDR1 SGHVS and CDR2 FNYEAQ. DNA of the CDR3: TGTGCCAGCAGCGCCACCGGGTCCCCTGGGGCCAACGTCCTGACTTTC. It yields the protein CASSATGSPGANVLTF.

The chain has TRBV10-3 and TRBJ2-5, with D possibly TRBD1 on 6 matching bases. The CDR3 has 15 amino acids. CDR1 is ENHRY, CDR2 SYGVKD, per germline. The V and J ends lost 6 bases and 2 bases respectively, with 16 bases between them. Here the CDR3 DNA reads TGTGCCATCAGCACAACTTCAGGGGAACAAGAGACCCAGTACTTC. It yields the protein CAISTTSGEQETQYF.

The chain links TRBV28 to TRBJ1-1, with 7 bases lining up with TRBD1. In germline, CDR1 is MDHEN, CDR2 SYDVKM. CDR3 length equals 15 residues. V was clipped by 4 bases and J by 0 bases; unmatched bases: 5. The CDR3 loop reads CASSYRGSMNTEAFF. The CDR3 DNA follows: TGTGCCAGCAGTTACAGGGGATCGATGAACACTGAAGCTTTCTTT.

V gene TRBV19 combines with J gene TRBJ1-4, with TRBD1 as a possible D gene (6 bases). With 2 bases removed from V and 2 bases from J, the gap between germline ends came to 15 bases. CDR1 and CDR2 from the germline V gene are LNHDA and SQIVND (reference sequence). The CDR3 runs to 17 residues. CDR3 nucleotides: TGTGCCAGTAGTATATCAGGACAGCGTTTTACTAATGAAAAACTGTTTTTT. This translates into CASSISGQRFTNEKLFF.

This clone turned up a few times. The chain recombines TRBV3-1 (or the pseudogene TRBV3-2) with TRBJ2-2, with 7 bases identical to TRBD1. The germline V gene has CDR1 LGHDT and CDR2 YNNKEL (reference sequence). This CDR3 is built from 16 residues. V trimming: 4 bases; J trimming: 1 base; junction bases outside the gene matches: 6. The CDR3 sequence: CASSPTDRRNTGELFF. In DNA, the CDR3 is TGTGCCAGCAGCCCGACGGACAGGAGGAACACCGGGGAGCTGTTTTTT.

This chain joins TRBV6-5 and TRBJ1-2, with D unresolved. CDR3 length: 14 amino acids. The germline gives CDR1 MNHEY, CDR2 SVGAGI. V shed 5 bases and J shed 1 base, with 11 bases lying between them. CDR3 nucleotide sequence: TGTGCCAGCAGTCCCGTGAACAGTAACTATGGCTACACCTTC. Translated: CASSPVNSNYGYTF.